These 6 T cell receptor beta chains were sequenced from one sample in a study of shared clonotypes between healthy human individuals. This table comes from immunoSEQ multiplex PCR, and its TCRdb copy is limited to in-frame clones, with some not included. The sample consists of fewer than 650,000 clones, 76% of them appearing once. Sequencing was done on a sample of PBMCs. These receptors originate from a woman aged 40 to 50 in good health. Some clones in this sample may be carry-over from other donors' samples.

This chain uses TRBV5-4 with TRBJ2-3; 8 bases are a match to TRBD2. The CDR3 runs 16 residues. J was trimmed by 5 bases and V by 4 bases; bases with no gene match: 12. Germline CDR1 is SGHNT and CDR2 is YYREEE (reference sequence). The CDR3 nucleotides read TGTGCCAGCAGCCTCGGGGGGGCGGGAGGTTTAGATACGCAGTATTTT. This gives the protein CASSLGGAGGLDTQYF. The whole variable domain, filled in from reference TRBV5-4 and TRBJ2-3, reads ETGVTQSPTHLIKTRGQQVTLRCSSQSGHNTVSWYQQALGQGPQFIFQYYREEENGRGNFPPRFSGLQFPNYSSELNVNALELDDSALYLCASSLGGAGGLDTQYFGPGTRLTVL.

V usage is TRBV7-9 and J usage is TRBJ2-7; perhaps TRBD1 as D (7 bases). The V and J ends lost 5 bases and 5 bases respectively, with 22 bases between them. This CDR3 is built from 16 residues. Germline V gene lookup returns CDR1 SEHNR and CDR2 FQNEAQ (reference sequence). The CDR3 nucleotides read TGTGCCAGCAGCCCACCACTAGGAGGGGGCTTCAACGAGCAGTACTTC. Its protein product is CASSPPLGGGFNEQYF.

On this clone: The sample holds other DNA sequences that translate to the same CDR3. The J gene is TRBJ1-1, the V gene TRBV19; D perhaps matches TRBD1 (6 bases). The CDR3 length is 13 residues. Germline V gene lookup returns CDR1 LNHDA and CDR2 SQIVND (reference sequence). V was trimmed by 6 bases and J by 1 base, leaving 9 bases between them. CDR3 amino acids: CASSSTGNTEAFF. CDR3 nucleotides: TGTGCCAGTAGCTCGACAGGGAACACTGAAGCTTTCTTT.

The CDR3 coding sequence is TGTGCCAGCAGCTTACAAGCCTACGCGAACACCGGGGAGCTGTTTTTT. It codes for CASSLQAYANTGELFF. V gene TRBV11-2 combines with J gene TRBJ2-2; unclear D gene. The germline gives CDR1 SGHAT, CDR2 FQNNGV. The length of the CDR3 is 16 residues. V was trimmed by 2 bases and J by 0 bases, leaving 10 bases between them.

Only a few counts were recorded for this clone. The V call is TRBV18, the J call TRBJ1-2; D might be TRBD1 (5 bases). V was cut by 2 bases and J by 5 bases, with 15 bases left in between. Germline-derived CDR1 and CDR2 are KGHSH and LQKENI. This CDR3 has 15 residues. CDR3 residues: CASSPLRDGAYGYTF. CDR3 in DNA: TGTGCCAGCTCACCATTGCGGGACGGCGCGTATGGCTACACCTTC.

This clone occurred once. V usage is TRBV30 and J usage is TRBJ1-2, with 9 positions matching TRBD1. Unmatched junction bases numbered 15, after V lost 2 bases and J lost 2 bases. The CDR3 spans 18 residues. The germline V gene has CDR1 GTSNPN and CDR2 SVGIG (reference sequence). The CDR3 nucleotides are TGTGCCTGGAGTAACCGAGCAGGATCAGGACAGGGGAACTATGGCTACACCTTC. This translates into CAWSNRAGSGQGNYGYTF.